In this sample, the clone carrying this TCR beta chain turned up a few times. The record originates from a study of early T cells in non-severe SARS-CoV-2 infection. TCRdb fed the 5' RACE reads into MiXCR, producing one record per CDR3 protein. Of about 99,000 distinct CDR3 sequences detected, 15% to 20% appear once; the ten largest clones hold around 1.3%. Per the germline V gene, CDR1 is SQVTM and CDR2 is ANQGSEA. With V trimmed by 5 bases and J by 12 bases, 7 bases remained unmatched. This CDR3 comprises 11 residues. The rearrangement uses TRBV29-1 and TRBJ2-4, with 7 bases fitting TRBD1. Input material: whole blood. The TCR was taken from an adult who was a healthcare worker with PCR-confirmed SARS-CoV-2 infection or an uninfected control (not recorded which). The CDR3: CSVWDSSSQYF. CDR3 DNA: TGCAGCGTTTGGGACAGTTCTTCTCAGTACTTC.